The source of this T cell receptor beta chain is a study of vaccination and CD4 T cells after COVID-19. Overall study context: Two of the convalescents were Hispanic, and the group consisted of six males and four females.

Germline V lookup: CDR1 MDHEN, CDR2 SYDVKM. This CDR3 has 14 residues. The V end lost 10 bases, the J end lost 3 bases, and 18 bases lay between the germline ends. Comment on this clonotype: Its antigen is undetermined.

The treatment is: roughly 10-day PBMC culture with coronavirus spike peptide pools or control peptides (ViraFEST assay). Before the COVID-19 pandemic (2011-2018), CD4+ T cells were obtained from the unexposed donor. In the ViraFEST assay, peptide-pool expansion preceded TCR sequencing of expanded clonotypes. Sequencing of the DNA from cultured CD4+ T cells was carried out with the Oncomine TCR Beta short-read assay. The source of extracted genomic DNA was cultured CD4+ T cells. In TCRdb, the PCR reads were re-called with MiXCR into one record per CDR3 protein. Here the sample spans around 7,500 distinct CDR3 sequences, around 30% being singletons.

J is TRBJ1-1 and V is TRBV28; a possible D gene is TRBD1 (6 bases). The sequence derives from a human donor in good health. Material for sequencing was CD4+ T cells from blood, cultured in vitro. The CDR3 DNA follows: TGTGCCACCAGGATGCCAGGGGCCCACACTGAAGCTTTCTTT. Amino acid sequence: CATRMPGAHTEAFF.